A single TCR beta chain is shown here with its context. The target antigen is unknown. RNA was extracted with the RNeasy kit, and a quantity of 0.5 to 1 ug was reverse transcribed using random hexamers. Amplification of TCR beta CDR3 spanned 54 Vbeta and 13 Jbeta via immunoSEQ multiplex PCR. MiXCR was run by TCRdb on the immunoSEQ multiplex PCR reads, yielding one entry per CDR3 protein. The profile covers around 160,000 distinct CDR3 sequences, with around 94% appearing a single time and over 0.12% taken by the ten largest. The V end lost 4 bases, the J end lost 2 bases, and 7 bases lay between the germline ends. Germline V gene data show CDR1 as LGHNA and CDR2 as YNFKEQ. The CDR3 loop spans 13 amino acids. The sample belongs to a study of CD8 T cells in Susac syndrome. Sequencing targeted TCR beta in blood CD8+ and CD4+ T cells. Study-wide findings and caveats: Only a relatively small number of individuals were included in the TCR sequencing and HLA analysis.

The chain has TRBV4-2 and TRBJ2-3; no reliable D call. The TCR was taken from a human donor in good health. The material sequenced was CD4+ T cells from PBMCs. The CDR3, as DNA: TGTGCCAGCAGCCCTCAGGCCACAGATACGCAGTATTTT. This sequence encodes CASSPQATDTQYF.